This section outlines one T cell receptor (beta chain) sequence together with its context. CDR1 is SGDLS, CDR2 YYNGEE, per germline. Germline trimming cut 0 bases from V and 4 bases from J; bases unmatched to any gene: 7. The CDR3 spans 17 residues. It was with 60 Vbeta and 13 Jbeta primers that the PCR ran. Assay used: immunoSEQ multiplex PCR; TCRdb lists only in-frame clones, some missing. The sample consists of 110,000 or so clones, under 80% of them appearing once. This entry comes from a study of cytomegalovirus exposure and HLA in healthy donors. The J gene is TRBJ2-5, the V gene TRBV9; 12 bases are a match to TRBD2. The sample taken for sequencing was PBMCs. The receptor comes from a woman aged 40 to 50 in good health and CMV-seropositive. The CDR3 sequence: CASSVVGLAGGRETQYF. CDR3 sequence (DNA): TGTGCCAGCAGCGTAGTTGGCCTAGCGGGGGGGCGAGAGACCCAGTACTTC.